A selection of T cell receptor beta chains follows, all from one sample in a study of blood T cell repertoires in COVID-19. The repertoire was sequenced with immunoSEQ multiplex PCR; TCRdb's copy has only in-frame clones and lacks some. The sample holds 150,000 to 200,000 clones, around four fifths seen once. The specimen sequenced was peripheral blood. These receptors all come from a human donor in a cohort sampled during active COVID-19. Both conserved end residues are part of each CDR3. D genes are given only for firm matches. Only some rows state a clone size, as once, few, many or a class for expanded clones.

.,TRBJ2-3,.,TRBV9,CASSVERGGYTDTQYF,TGTGCCAGCAGCGTAGAAAGGGGCGGATACACAGATACGCAGTATTTT
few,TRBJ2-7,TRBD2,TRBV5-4,CASSLNGRPDEQYF,TGTGCCAGCAGCTTGAACGGGAGGCCCGACGAGCAGTACTTC
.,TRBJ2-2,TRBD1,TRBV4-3,CASSQDLGRGWTGELFF,TGCGCCAGCAGCCAAGATCTCGGCAGGGGGTGGACCGGGGAGCTGTTTTTT
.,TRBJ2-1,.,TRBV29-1,CSADGVHNEQFF,TGCAGCGCCGACGGGGTACACAATGAGCAGTTCTTC
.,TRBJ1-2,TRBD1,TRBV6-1,CASSEAGTEKNYGYTF,TGTGCCAGCAGTGAAGCCGGGACAGAAAAGAACTATGGCTACACCTTC
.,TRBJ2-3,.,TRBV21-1,CASSKEVLYYTDTQYF,TGTGCCAGCAGCAAAGAAGTCCTATATTACACAGATACGCAGTATTTT
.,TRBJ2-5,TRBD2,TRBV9,CASSVEASDWGGTQYF,TGTGCCAGCAGCGTAGAGGCTAGCGATTGGGGGGGGACCCAGTACTTC
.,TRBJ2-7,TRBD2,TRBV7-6,CASSLRLAGESDEQYF,TGTGCCAGCAGCTTACGACTAGCGGGAGAGTCCGACGAGCAGTACTTC
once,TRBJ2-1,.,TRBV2,CASSPLVNEQFF,TGTGCCAGCAGCCCTTTAGTAAATGAGCAGTTCTTC
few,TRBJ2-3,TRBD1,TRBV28,CASSSPDRGPDTQYF,TGTGCCAGCAGCTCCCCGGACAGGGGGCCAGATACGCAGTATTTT
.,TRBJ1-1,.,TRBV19,CASSWSGNSEAFF,TGTGCCAGTAGTTGGTCGGGGAATAGTGAAGCTTTCTTT
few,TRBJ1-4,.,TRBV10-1,CASGRWSEKLFF,TGCGCCAGCGGCCGGTGGAGTGAAAAACTGTTTTTT
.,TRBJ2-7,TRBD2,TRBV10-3,CATSSGRLYEQYF,TGTGCCACCTCTAGCGGGAGGCTGTACGAGCAGTACTTC
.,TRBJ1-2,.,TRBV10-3,CAIIQEDGYTF,TGTGCCATCATCCAGGAGGATGGCTACACCTTC
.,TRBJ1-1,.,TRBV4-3,CASSQGGAGLGTEAFF,TGCGCCAGCAGCCAAGGCGGGGCAGGGTTAGGGACTGAAGCTTTCTTT
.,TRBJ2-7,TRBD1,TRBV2,CASNRPGQGDYEQYF,TGTGCCAGCAATAGGCCGGGACAGGGGGACTACGAGCAGTACTTC
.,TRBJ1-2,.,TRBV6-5,CASGGSRRGTQGYTF,TGTGCCAGCGGGGGGAGTCGGAGGGGAACGCAGGGCTACACCTTC
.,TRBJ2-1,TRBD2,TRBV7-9,CASSPAGTSVNEQFF,TGTGCCAGCAGCCCCGCCGGGACTAGCGTAAATGAGCAGTTCTTC
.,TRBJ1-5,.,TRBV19,CASSTSSGGSPRQPQHF,TGTGCCAGTAGTACGTCCTCTGGCGGGTCCCCACGACAGCCCCAGCATTTT
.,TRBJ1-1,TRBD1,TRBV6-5,CASSYWTGTTEAFF,TGTGCCAGCAGTTACTGGACAGGGACCACTGAAGCTTTCTTT
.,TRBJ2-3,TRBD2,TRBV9,CASSARLAGGADTQYF,TGTGCCAGCAGCGCTAGACTAGCGGGGGGGGCAGATACGCAGTATTTT
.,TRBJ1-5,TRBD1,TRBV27,CASSLIGGFNQPQHF,TGTGCCAGCAGTTTAATAGGGGGCTTCAATCAGCCCCAGCATTTT
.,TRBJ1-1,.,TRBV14,CASSQDIQGGTEAFF,TGTGCCAGCAGCCAAGATATCCAGGGCGGCACTGAAGCTTTCTTT
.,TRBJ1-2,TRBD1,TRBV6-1,CASSEAVGQGVLNYGYTF,TGTGCCAGCAGTGAAGCCGTAGGACAGGGGGTCCTTAACTATGGCTACACCTTC
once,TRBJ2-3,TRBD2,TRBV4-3,CASSQVAGADTQYF,TGCGCCAGCAGCCAAGTTGCGGGAGCAGATACGCAGTATTTT
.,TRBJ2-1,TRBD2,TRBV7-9,CASSPSGAYNEQFF,TGTGCCAGCAGTCCTAGCGGAGCTTACAATGAGCAGTTCTTC
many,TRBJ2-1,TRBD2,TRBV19,CASSTLAGVKFF,TGTGCCAGTAGTACTCTAGCGGGAGTCAAGTTCTTC
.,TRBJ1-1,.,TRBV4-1,CASSPRQMNTEAFF,TGCGCCAGCAGCCCTAGACAGATGAACACTGAAGCTTTCTTT
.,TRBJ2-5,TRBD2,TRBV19,CASSPDGGLAHQETQYF,TGTGCCAGTAGTCCCGATGGGGGACTAGCGCATCAAGAGACCCAGTACTTC
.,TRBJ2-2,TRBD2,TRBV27,CAIRLAGGPSRTGELFF,TGTGCCATCAGACTAGCGGGAGGGCCCTCGAGGACCGGGGAGCTGTTTTTT
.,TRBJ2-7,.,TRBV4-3,CASSQDRRATYEQYF,TGCGCCAGCAGCCAAGATCGCAGGGCCACCTACGAGCAGTACTTC
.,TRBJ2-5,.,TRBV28,CASSLQGGETQYF,TGTGCCAGCAGCCTACAGGGGGGGGAGACCCAGTACTTC
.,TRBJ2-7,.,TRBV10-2,CASSETATYEQYF,TGCGCCAGCAGTGAGACTGCGACCTACGAGCAGTACTTC
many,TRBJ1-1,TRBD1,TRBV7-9,CASSTHRGRGLTEAFF,TGTGCCAGCAGCACCCACAGGGGGCGGGGGCTCACTGAAGCTTTCTTT
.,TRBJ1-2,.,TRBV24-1,CATSDGRANGYTF,TGTGCCACCAGTGATGGGAGGGCGAATGGCTACACCTTC
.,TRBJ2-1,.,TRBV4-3,CASSRAQFRNNEQFF,TGCGCCAGCAGCCGGGCGCAGTTTCGGAACAATGAGCAGTTCTTC
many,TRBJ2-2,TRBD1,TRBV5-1,CASSFRTGDTGELFF,TGCGCCAGCAGCTTCAGGACAGGGGACACCGGGGAGCTGTTTTTT
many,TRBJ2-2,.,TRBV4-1,CASSRDTNTGELFF,TGCGCCAGCAGCCGAGACACGAACACCGGGGAGCTGTTTTTT
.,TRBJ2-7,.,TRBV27,CASRSLFGYEQYF,TGTGCCAGCAGGTCACTTTTCGGCTACGAGCAGTACTTC
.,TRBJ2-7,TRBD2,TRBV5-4,CASSSPGLAGGLPVEQYF,TGTGCCAGCAGCAGCCCGGGACTAGCGGGAGGTCTACCGGTCGAGCAGTACTTC
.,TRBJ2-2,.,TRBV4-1,CASSHALEVTGELFF,TGCGCCAGCAGCCATGCGCTAGAGGTCACCGGGGAGCTGTTTTTT
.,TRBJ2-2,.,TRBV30,CAWSRGLGTGELFF,TGTGCCTGGAGTCGAGGTCTCGGCACCGGGGAGCTGTTTTTT
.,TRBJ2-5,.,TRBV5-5,CASSIGQPQETQYF,TGTGCCAGCAGCATAGGACAGCCACAAGAGACCCAGTACTTC
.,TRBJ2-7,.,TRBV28,CASRTSGSYEQYF,TGTGCCAGCAGGACCAGCGGATCCTACGAGCAGTACTTC
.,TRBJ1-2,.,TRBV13,CASSSEFGYTF,TGTGCCAGCAGCTCAGAATTTGGCTACACCTTC
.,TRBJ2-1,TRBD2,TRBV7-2,CASSSLAGVILNEQFF,TGTGCCAGCAGCTCGCTAGCGGGAGTCATCCTCAATGAGCAGTTCTTC
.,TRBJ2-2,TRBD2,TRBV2,CASRLAGGRSGELFF,TGTGCCAGCAGGCTAGCGGGGGGGCGCAGCGGGGAGCTGTTTTTT
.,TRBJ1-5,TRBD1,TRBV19,CASSIRGPAQPQHF,TGTGCCAGTAGTATCAGGGGGCCCGCTCAGCCCCAGCATTTT
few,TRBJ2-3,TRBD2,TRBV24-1,CATSVGRAGGTRDTQYF,TGTGCCACCAGTGTTGGTCGAGCGGGGGGGACCCGGGATACGCAGTATTTT
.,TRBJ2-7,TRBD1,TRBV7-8,CASTRRDRALEQYF,TGTGCCAGCACCCGCCGGGACAGGGCGCTCGAGCAGTACTTC
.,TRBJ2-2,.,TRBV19,CTAGPWNTGELFF,TGTACTGCCGGTCCGTGGAACACCGGGGAGCTGTTTTTT